This passage covers 11 T cell receptor beta chains from one sample sequenced in a study of blood T cell repertoires in COVID-19. TCRdb's copy holds only in-frame clones and misses some; the assay was immunoSEQ multiplex PCR. The sample records about 150,000 clones, around four fifths being singletons. The sample consisted of PBMCs or T cells enriched from blood (not recorded which). The source of these receptors is a man between 70 and 80 years old who had been exposed to COVID-19.

This chain joins TRBV28 and TRBJ2-7; 7 nucleotides line up with TRBD1. The CDR3 has 14 amino acids. Germline values: CDR1 MDHEN, CDR2 SYDVKM. V lost 9 bases to trimming and J lost 1 base; unmatched junction nucleotides: 9. The DNA of the CDR3 is TGTGCCAGTCGGGACAGTACCTTATCCTACGAGCAGTACTTC. Translated, it gives CASRDSTLSYEQYF.

V gene TRBV28 combines with J gene TRBJ2-1; weak D call: TRBD2 (5 bases). Looked up from germline, CDR1 is MDHEN and CDR2 is SYDVKM. V shed 4 bases and J shed 4 bases, with 17 bases lying between them. This CDR3 region has 16 residues. CDR3: CASSSPYQTGYNEQFF. In nucleotides, the CDR3 is TGTGCCAGCAGTTCACCCTATCAAACGGGGTACAATGAGCAGTTCTTC.

This chain uses TRBV12-3 or TRBV12-4 with TRBJ1-4, with 7 nucleotides matching TRBD1. V shed 5 bases, J shed 7 bases, and the junction held 4 bases outside the gene matches. The CDR3 length is 13 residues. CDR3 loop: CASSKGASEKLFF. The CDR3 DNA is TGTGCCAGCAGTAAGGGGGCGAGTGAAAAACTGTTTTTT.

The rearrangement links TRBV28 to TRBJ1-5; unclear D gene. This CDR3 has 15 residues. Per germline, CDR1 MDHEN and CDR2 SYDVKM. V dropped 6 bases and J dropped 4 bases, with 16 bases sitting between them. In nucleotides, the CDR3 is TGTGCCAGCAGCCCTCCTGGAGGCCTTAATCAGCCCCAGCATTTT. Protein: CASSPPGGLNQPQHF.

This chain uses TRBV6-2 or TRBV6-3 with TRBJ2-7, with a possible D match to TRBD1 (6 bases). In germline, CDR1 is MNHEY, CDR2 SVGEGT. The length of the CDR3 is 14 residues. The V gene lost 5 bases and the J gene lost 6 bases, with 17 bases spanning the gap. CDR3 sequence (DNA): TGTGCCAGCAGTCCAGCCTCAGGGGTCTCCGAGCAGTACTTC. Residues: CASSPASGVSEQYF.

This clone was detected only a few times. The chain is built from TRBV6-2 or TRBV6-3 and TRBJ1-6, with D maybe TRBD1 (6 bases). Looked up from germline, CDR1 is MNHEY and CDR2 is SVGEGT. Deletions cut 5 bases from V and 2 bases from J, with 13 bases between. The CDR3 is 16 residues long. The CDR3, as DNA: TGTGCCAGCAGTGATCCCAGGGGTGCCTATAATTCACCCCTCCACTTT. Translating it yields CASSDPRGAYNSPLHF.

The rearrangement joins TRBV7-2 to TRBJ2-1, with 10 nucleotides matching TRBD1. CDR1 SGHTA and CDR2 FQGNSA come from the germline V gene. CDR3 length equals 16 residues. The ends lost 3 bases at V and 6 bases at J; junction bases unmatched: 8. The chain's CDR3 is CASSFSPGQGFNEQFF. CDR3 DNA sequence: TGTGCCAGCAGCTTTTCACCGGGACAGGGGTTCAATGAGCAGTTCTTC.

This clone occurred a few times. This rearrangement joins TRBV18 to TRBJ2-2, with D unclear. Trimming removed 0 bases at V and 5 bases at J, with 10 bases between. The CDR3 sequence is 15 residues long. The germline V gene encodes CDR1 KGHSH and CDR2 LQKENI. CDR3 in amino acids: CASSPPGVRTGELFF. CDR3 coding DNA: TGTGCCAGCTCACCACCGGGCGTTAGGACCGGGGAGCTGTTTTTT.

The chain combines TRBV30 with TRBJ2-5; 10 nucleotides match TRBD2. Germline V gene lookup returns CDR1 GTSNPN and CDR2 SVGIG (reference sequence). This CDR3 region has 17 residues. V gave up 0 bases and J gave up 5 bases; unmatched junction bases: 12. CDR3 region: CAWSVRSGGAIGETQYF. Written as DNA, the CDR3 is TGTGCCTGGAGTGTACGAAGCGGGGGGGCTATCGGGGAGACCCAGTACTTC.

The genes are TRBV5-1 and TRBJ1-1; the match to TRBD1 covers 8 bases. This CDR3 has 15 residues. Per germline, CDR1 SGHRS and CDR2 YFSETQ. The V and J ends lost 4 bases and 8 bases, in that order; junction bases with no gene match: 13. The CDR3 DNA sequence: TGCGCCAGCAGCCCCGAGGGCAGGGGGCTCACGGAAGCTTTCTTT. Amino acid sequence: CASSPEGRGLTEAFF.

This clone was observed a few times. This sequence joins TRBV28 and TRBJ1-4; TRBD1 agrees at 8 bases. CDR1 and CDR2 (germline): MDHEN, SYDVKM. Losses at the gene ends were 6 bases for V and 8 bases for J; bases not matched to a gene: 11. This CDR3 is built from 15 residues. CDR3 nucleotides: TGTGCCAGCAGACTCGGACAGGGAGGATTGGAAAAACTGTTTTTT. It encodes CASRLGQGGLEKLFF.